This T cell receptor beta chain was retrieved from a study of blood T cell repertoires in COVID-19. Study context: Spain, Italy and the United States supplied samples that represented acute and convalescent COVID-19. In each case, the material was cDNA or gDNA derived from T cells, B-cell-depleted T cells, or PBMCs.

The V gene lost 1 base and the J gene lost 6 bases, with 12 bases spanning the gap. This CDR3 comprises 14 residues. Germline CDR1 LGHNT, CDR2 FRNRAP. Original methodology: Estimated nucleated cell counts came from reference gene primer amplification. Profiled with immunoSEQ multiplex PCR; TCRdb holds only in-frame clones, not every one. From that table come the V and J calls and clone size; the DNA was used to work out D and trimming. Here the sample spans 180,000 or so clones, about 85% being singletons. Sequenced: peripheral blood. The chain couples TRBV12-5 to TRBJ1-2; D may be TRBD1 (5 bases). This clonotype originated in a man aged 18 to 30 with acute or convalescent COVID-19. CDR3 protein: CASGLAPTGNGYTF. In DNA form, the CDR3 reads TGTGCTAGTGGTTTGGCGCCTACAGGTAATGGCTACACCTTC.